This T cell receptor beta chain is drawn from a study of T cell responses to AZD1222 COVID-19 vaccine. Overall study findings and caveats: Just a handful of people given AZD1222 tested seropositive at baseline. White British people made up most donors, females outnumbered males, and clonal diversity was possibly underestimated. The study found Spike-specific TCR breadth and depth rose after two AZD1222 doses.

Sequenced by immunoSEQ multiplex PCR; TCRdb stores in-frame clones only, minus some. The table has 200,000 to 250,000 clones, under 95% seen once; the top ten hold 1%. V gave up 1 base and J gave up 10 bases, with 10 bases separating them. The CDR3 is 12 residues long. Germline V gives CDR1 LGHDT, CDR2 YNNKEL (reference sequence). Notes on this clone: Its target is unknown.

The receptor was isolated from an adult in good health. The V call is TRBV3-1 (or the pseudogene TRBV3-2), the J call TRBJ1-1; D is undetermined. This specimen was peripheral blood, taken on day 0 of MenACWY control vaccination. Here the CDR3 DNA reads TGTGCCAGCAGCCAAGGCCGTCTGATAGCTTTCTTT. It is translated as CASSQGRLIAFF.